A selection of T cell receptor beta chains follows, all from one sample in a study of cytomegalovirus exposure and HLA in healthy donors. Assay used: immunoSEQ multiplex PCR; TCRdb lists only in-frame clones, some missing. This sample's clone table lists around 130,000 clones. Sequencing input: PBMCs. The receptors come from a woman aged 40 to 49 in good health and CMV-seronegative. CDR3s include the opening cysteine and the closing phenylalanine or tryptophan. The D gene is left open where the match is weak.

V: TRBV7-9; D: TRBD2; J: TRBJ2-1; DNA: TGTGCCAGCAGCTTACTTCGCGGGGGGGGCTCCTACAATGAGCAGTTCTTC; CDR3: CASSLLRGGGSYNEQFF
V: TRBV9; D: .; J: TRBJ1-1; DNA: TGTGCCAGCAGCTCTCACCCTGAGGTGAACACTGAAGCTTTCTTT; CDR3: CASSSHPEVNTEAFF
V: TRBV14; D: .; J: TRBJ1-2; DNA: TGTGCCAGCAGCCTAGGACCGGGGGGCTACACCTTC; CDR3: CASSLGPGGYTF
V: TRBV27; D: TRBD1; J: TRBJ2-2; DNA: TGTGCCAGCACGGACAGGGGCCCCGTGTATACGAACACCGGGGAGCTGTTTTTT; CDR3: CASTDRGPVYTNTGELFF
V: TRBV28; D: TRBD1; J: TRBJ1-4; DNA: TGTGCCAGCAGGTTTACAGGGGGCCTTAATGAAAAACTGTTTTTT; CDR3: CASRFTGGLNEKLFF
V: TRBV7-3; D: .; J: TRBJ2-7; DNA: TGTGCCAGCAGCCCCTTCGCAGGCTACGAGCAGTACTTC; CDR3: CASSPFAGYEQYF
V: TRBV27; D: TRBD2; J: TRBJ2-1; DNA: TGTGCCAGCAGTTTAGAGCCTAGCGGTTTGTTATTCTTC; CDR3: CASSLEPSGLLFF
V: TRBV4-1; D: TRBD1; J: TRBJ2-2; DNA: TGCGCCAGCAGCCAAGGACAGGGTGACACCGGGGAGCTGTTTTTT; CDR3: CASSQGQGDTGELFF
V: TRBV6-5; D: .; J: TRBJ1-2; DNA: TGTGCCAGCAGTCGCGGGGCGAGGGACTATGGCTACACCTTC; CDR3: CASSRGARDYGYTF
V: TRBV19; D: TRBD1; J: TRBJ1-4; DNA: TGTGCCAGTAACCCCGGGACAGTTAATGAAAAACTGTTTTTT; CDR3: CASNPGTVNEKLFF